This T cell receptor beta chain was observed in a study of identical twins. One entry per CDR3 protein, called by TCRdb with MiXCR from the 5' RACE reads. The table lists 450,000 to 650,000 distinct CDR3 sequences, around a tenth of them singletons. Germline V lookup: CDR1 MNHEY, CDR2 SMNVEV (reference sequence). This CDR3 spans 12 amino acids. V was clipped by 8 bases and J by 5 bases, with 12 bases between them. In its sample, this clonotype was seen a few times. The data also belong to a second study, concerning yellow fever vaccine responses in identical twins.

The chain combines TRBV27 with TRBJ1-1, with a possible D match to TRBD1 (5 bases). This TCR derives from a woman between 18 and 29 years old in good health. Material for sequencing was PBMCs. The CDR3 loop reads CASFRGFTEAFF. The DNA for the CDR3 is TGTGCCAGCTTTCGGGGCTTTACTGAAGCTTTCTTT.